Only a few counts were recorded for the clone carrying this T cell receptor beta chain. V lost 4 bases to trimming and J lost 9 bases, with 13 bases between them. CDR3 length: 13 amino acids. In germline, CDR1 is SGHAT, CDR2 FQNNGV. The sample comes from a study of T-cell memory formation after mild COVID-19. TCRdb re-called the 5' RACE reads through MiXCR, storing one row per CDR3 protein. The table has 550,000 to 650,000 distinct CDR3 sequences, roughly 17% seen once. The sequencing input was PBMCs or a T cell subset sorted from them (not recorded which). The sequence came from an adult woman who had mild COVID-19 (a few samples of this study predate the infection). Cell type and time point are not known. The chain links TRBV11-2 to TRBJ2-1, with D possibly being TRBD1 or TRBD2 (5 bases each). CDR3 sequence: CASSWDRAFEQFF. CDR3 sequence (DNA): TGTGCCAGCAGCTGGGACCGGGCATTTGAGCAGTTCTTC. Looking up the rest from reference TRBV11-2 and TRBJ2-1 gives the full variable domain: EAGVAQSPRYKIIEKRQSVAFWCNPISGHATLYWYQQILGQGPKLLIQFQNNGVVDDSQLPKDRFSAERLKGVDSTLKIQPAKLEDSAVYLCASSWDRAFEQFFGPGTRLTVL.